The rows below give T cell receptor beta chains drawn from one sample of a study of identical twins. MiXCR, applied by TCRdb to the 5' RACE reads, yields one record per CDR3 protein. This table holds roughly 1.6 million distinct CDR3 sequences, roughly a third found once. The sequenced material came from cord blood. The receptors come from a newborn girl in good health. The CDR3 runs from the conserved cysteine through the conserved F or W. The D gene is left open where the match is weak. Some rows mark clone size as missing; the rest say once, few, many or name a class of expanded clone.

v_call	clone_size	cdr3_length	j_call	d_call	cdr3_aa	cdr3_nt
TRBV10-3	many	13	TRBJ2-7	-	CAISDGGYYEQYF	TGTGCCATCAGTGATGGGGGCTACTACGAGCAGTACTTC
TRBV28	-	15	TRBJ2-7	-	CASSYSESPYNEQYF	TGTGCCAGCAGCTATAGCGAGTCTCCCTACAATGAGCAGTACTTC
TRBV6-2/TRBV6-3	few	16	TRBJ1-2	TRBD1	CASSRRDRVGNYGYTF	TGTGCCAGCAGTCGCCGGGACAGGGTTGGTAACTATGGCTACACCTTC
TRBV27	-	15	TRBJ1-2	TRBD1	CASNGGTGGNYGYTF	TGTGCCAGCAACGGGGGGACAGGGGGTAACTATGGCTACACCTTC
TRBV12-3/TRBV12-4	many	16	TRBJ1-4	TRBD1	CASSPGDRETDEKLFF	TGTGCCAGCAGTCCGGGGGACAGGGAGACGGATGAAAAACTGTTTTTT
TRBV11-2	few	21	TRBJ2-1	-	CASSRPRQGSREGSSYNEQFF	TGTGCCAGCAGCCGACCTAGACAGGGATCGAGGGAGGGTAGCTCCTACAATGAGCAGTTCTTC
TRBV3-1	few	17	TRBJ2-1	TRBD2	CASSQSRRLAGINEQFF	TGTGCCAGCAGCCAGTCACGGAGACTAGCGGGTATCAATGAGCAGTTCTTC
TRBV27	few	17	TRBJ2-1	-	CASSLSPAESSYNEQFF	TGTGCCAGCAGTTTATCCCCAGCGGAAAGCTCCTACAATGAGCAGTTCTTC
TRBV18	few	16	TRBJ2-1	TRBD2	CASSPNLGLAGDGQFF	TGTGCCAGCTCACCTAACCTAGGACTAGCGGGCGACGGGCAGTTCTTC
TRBV5-1	-	16	TRBJ2-5	-	CASSLTPQGGLYEQYF	TGCGCCAGCAGCCTGACACCACAGGGTGGTTTGTATGAGCAGTACTTC
TRBV6-1	-	13	TRBJ1-1	-	CASSETRGTEAFF	TGTGCCAGCAGTGAAACCAGGGGCACTGAAGCTTTCTTT
TRBV2	-	14	TRBJ1-4	-	CATANTGSNEKLFF	TGTGCCACCGCCAACACAGGGTCTAATGAAAAACTGTTTTTT
TRBV28	-	15	TRBJ2-3	-	CASSFSVGWADTQYF	TGTGCCAGCAGTTTTTCTGTGGGATGGGCAGATACGCAGTATTTT
TRBV28	few	16	TRBJ2-3	TRBD2	CASSPRGASGGVMQYF	TGTGCCAGCAGTCCAAGAGGGGCTAGCGGGGGGGTGATGCAGTATTTT
TRBV25-1	-	16	TRBJ2-5	-	CASSVLDRDAQETQYF	TGTGCCAGCAGTGTACTTGACCGGGACGCTCAAGAGACCCAGTACTTC
TRBV10-3	few	14	TRBJ2-1	-	CAISESKGGNEQFF	TGTGCCATCAGTGAGTCGAAAGGGGGCAATGAGCAGTTCTTC